The rows below give T cell receptor beta chains drawn from one sample of a study of glioma-infiltrating T cells after dendritic cell vaccination. Generated by immunoSEQ multiplex PCR, the TCRdb table keeps only in-frame clones and is missing some. Of 600 or so clones listed, 70% to 90% are singletons. Sequences were derived from tumor tissue, sampled before dendritic cell vaccination. These receptors all stem from a human donor with glioblastoma. Each CDR3 is given with its conserved first and last residue. D genes are given only for firm matches. A row's size may be missing; if present it is once, few, many or a size class.

TGTGCCAGCAGTGAGGAACTAGCGGGGGGGCCAGTCACCGGGGAGCTGTTTTTT,CASSEELAGGPVTGELFF,TRBV6-1,once,TRBJ2-2,TRBD2
TGTGCCAGTAGTATCCAGGGTAGATACGAGCAGTACTTC,CASSIQGRYEQYF,TRBV19,NA,TRBJ2-7,NA
TGTGCCAGCAGCTTCACGGGGACAGGGCGAGACGAGCAGTACTTC,CASSFTGTGRDEQYF,TRBV14,few,TRBJ2-7,TRBD1
TGTGCCAGCTCACCACCGACAGGCGATGAGCAGTTCTTC,CASSPPTGDEQFF,TRBV18,NA,TRBJ2-1,NA
TGTGCAAGTCGCTCTTCCAGGGGCGAGCAGTACTTC,CASRSSRGEQYF,TRBV12-2,NA,TRBJ2-7,NA
TGTGCCAGCTCGCCAACTAGCGGGAGCACAGATACGCAGTATTTT,CASSPTSGSTDTQYF,TRBV18,NA,TRBJ2-3,TRBD2
TGTGCCAGCAGCTCCGACAGGAATCAGCCCCAGCATTTT,CASSSDRNQPQHF,TRBV7-2,NA,TRBJ1-5,NA
TGTGCCAGCAGCTTAAGAGGTGGATCCAATGAGCAGTTCTTC,CASSLRGGSNEQFF,TRBV11-3,NA,TRBJ2-1,NA
TGTGCCAGCAGTGGGCTTCGGGGGACTAGCGACTACAATGAGCAGTTCTTC,CASSGLRGTSDYNEQFF,TRBV2,NA,TRBJ2-1,TRBD2
TGTGCCAGTAGGAGTGGGGGGTCTTCATTGGAGACCCAGTACTTC,CASRSGGSSLETQYF,TRBV19,NA,TRBJ2-5,NA
TGTGCCAGCAGCTTGACAGACAATGAGCAGTTCTTC,CASSLTDNEQFF,TRBV11-2,NA,TRBJ2-1,NA
TGTGCCAGCACTGGGACAGGGTTGCATGAGCAGTTCTTC,CASTGTGLHEQFF,TRBV6-1,NA,TRBJ2-1,TRBD1
TGTGCCAGCAGCCCGCGGGGGGAGGGCACAGATACGCAGTATTTT,CASSPRGEGTDTQYF,TRBV7-9,NA,TRBJ2-3,TRBD2
TGTGCCAGTAGTATCAGGCAGTATAGCAATCAGCCCCAGCATTTT,CASSIRQYSNQPQHF,TRBV19,NA,TRBJ1-5,NA
TGCGCCAGCAGCCAACAGGGGACCCTTTCTGGGGCCAACGTCCTGACTTTC,CASSQQGTLSGANVLTF,TRBV4-1,NA,TRBJ2-6,NA
TGCGCCAGCAGCCAAGGGGGGGGACGCCGGAACACTGAAGCTTTCTTT,CASSQGGGRRNTEAFF,TRBV4-1,NA,TRBJ1-1,NA
TGTGCCAGCAGTAGCCCAATTTCACCCCTCCACTTT,CASSSPISPLHF,TRBV28,NA,TRBJ1-6,NA
TGTGCCAGCCGACCGGGTCTAAATAGCAATCAGCCCCAGCATTTT,CASRPGLNSNQPQHF,TRBV6-5,NA,TRBJ1-5,NA
TGTGCCAGTAGTACCCAGACAGGGGTGATTGCCTATGGCTACACCTTC,CASSTQTGVIAYGYTF,TRBV19,once,TRBJ1-2,TRBD1
TGTGCCAGCAAGCAGACAGTTAACTATGGCTACACCTTC,CASKQTVNYGYTF,TRBV6-1,NA,TRBJ1-2,NA
TGTGCCAGCAGCTTGTTGGGACTAGGTCTTGGGACCGGGGAGCTGTTTTTT,CASSLLGLGLGTGELFF,TRBV5-4,NA,TRBJ2-2,TRBD2
TGTGCCAGTAGTATAGGGAGGCCCTACAATGAGCAGTTCTTC,CASSIGRPYNEQFF,TRBV19,NA,TRBJ2-1,NA
TGTGCCAGCAAGCAGAGGGGCGGGGGGGAAAAGCAGTTCTTC,CASKQRGGGEKQFF,TRBV6-6,NA,TRBJ2-1,TRBD2
TGTGCCAGCAGCCAGACTAGCGGGGGGGCAGATACGCAGTATTTT,CASSQTSGGADTQYF,TRBV4-2,NA,TRBJ2-3,TRBD2
TGTGCCAGCAGCGTCCGGCGGGGGGGCTCAGAAGAGCAGTTCTTC,CASSVRRGGSEEQFF,TRBV9,NA,TRBJ2-1,TRBD2
TGTGCCAGCAGCGGACAGGCGAGCTCCTACGAGCAGTACTTC,CASSGQASSYEQYF,TRBV27,few,TRBJ2-7,TRBD1
TGTGCCAGCAGCTTAACCGGGGGTGACAATGAGCAGTTCTTC,CASSLTGGDNEQFF,TRBV5-4,NA,TRBJ2-1,NA
TGCGCCAGCAGCTCGGGCGGGGTTTCCCAAGAGACCCAGTACTTC,CASSSGGVSQETQYF,TRBV5-1,NA,TRBJ2-5,NA
TGCGCCAGCAGCCCCGGGACAACGAACACTGAAGCTTTCTTT,CASSPGTTNTEAFF,TRBV5-1,NA,TRBJ1-1,NA
NA,CASSSSQGIFTEAFF,TRBV6-5,NA,TRBJ1-1,NA
TGTGCCAGCAGCGCAGGGGGCAGGTACAATGAGCAGTTCTTC,CASSAGGRYNEQFF,TRBV13,NA,TRBJ2-1,TRBD1
TGTGCCAGCAGCCCCGGGACACCAGATACGCAGTATTTT,CASSPGTPDTQYF,TRBV7-8,few,TRBJ2-3,NA
TGTGCCAGCAGCCCCTCTTGGGGAGAAGAAAAACTGTTTTTT,CASSPSWGEEKLFF,TRBV7-8,NA,TRBJ1-4,NA
TGTGCCAGCAAGGAGGAGGGGGCGAAGTTGGAGACCCAGTACTTC,CASKEEGAKLETQYF,TRBV6-5,NA,TRBJ2-5,NA
TGCGCCAGCAGCTTGGAGCCAGGGGATAACACTGAAGCTTTCTTT,CASSLEPGDNTEAFF,TRBV5-1,NA,TRBJ1-1,NA
TGTGCCAGCAGCTTAGGACAGACCAAACTCCAAGAGACCCAGTACTTC,CASSLGQTKLQETQYF,TRBV7-8,NA,TRBJ2-5,NA
TGTGCCAGCACTATGGTGGGGAGCGAGACCCAGTACTTC,CASTMVGSETQYF,TRBV6-1,once,TRBJ2-5,NA
TGTGCCAGCTCACCAGGCGGAGGGGTCACCGGGGAGCTGTTTTTT,CASSPGGGVTGELFF,TRBV18,NA,TRBJ2-2,NA
TGTGCCAGCAGGGGGGCCCTCTCCTACGAGCAGTACTTC,CASRGALSYEQYF,TRBV7-2,NA,TRBJ2-7,NA
TGTGCCAGCAGGGTTTCGGGGTTGCTTAGCAATCAGCCCCAGCATTTT,CASRVSGLLSNQPQHF,TRBV27,few,TRBJ1-5,NA
TGTGCCAGCAGTGTTGCGGCGGACTTCACCGGGGAGCTGTTTTTT,CASSVAADFTGELFF,TRBV2,NA,TRBJ2-2,NA
TGTGCCAGCAGTGAACAGGGGTATAATTCACCCCTCCACTTT,CASSEQGYNSPLHF,TRBV6-5,NA,TRBJ1-6,TRBD1
TGCGCCAGCAGCCAATCCGGGACGGGAGCCTACGAGCAGTACTTC,CASSQSGTGAYEQYF,TRBV4-1,NA,TRBJ2-7,NA
TGTGCCAGCAGCCCGGGGACTAGCGGGGGGCAAGAGACCCAGTACTTC,CASSPGTSGGQETQYF,TRBV5-8,NA,TRBJ2-5,TRBD2
TGTGCCAGCAGCCACTGGACAGGGGCTTACGAGCAGTACTTC,CASSHWTGAYEQYF,TRBV14,NA,TRBJ2-7,TRBD1
TGTGCCAGCAGGTTTGGGACAGATTCCTACGAGCAGTACTTC,CASRFGTDSYEQYF,TRBV7-2,NA,TRBJ2-7,TRBD1
TGTGCCAGCAGTTTTCCCCCGACAGGGGACCAAGACCTGACTTTC,CASSFPPTGDQDLTF,TRBV28,NA,TRBJ2-6,TRBD1
TGTGCCAGCAGTTCGGTACAGGGGGCTATGGGTGGCTACACCTTC,CASSSVQGAMGGYTF,TRBV6-5,once,TRBJ1-2,TRBD1
TGTGCCAGCAGCTCTCAAGAGGCCGAAGCTTTCTTT,CASSSQEAEAFF,TRBV7-9,NA,TRBJ1-1,NA
TGTGCCAGCAGCGGGGGGGCGAAAAACATTCAGTACTTC,CASSGGAKNIQYF,TRBV5-6,NA,TRBJ2-4,NA
TGTGCCAGCAGTGACGGGACTAGCGGCACAGATACGCAGTATTTT,CASSDGTSGTDTQYF,TRBV6-4,NA,TRBJ2-3,TRBD2
TGTGCCAGCAAAGGGGCCAATAATTCACCCCTCCACTTT,CASKGANNSPLHF,TRBV2,NA,TRBJ1-6,NA
TGTGCCAGCAGCTTGGGGGGGACAGGGTCTGGCTACACCTTC,CASSLGGTGSGYTF,TRBV5-6,NA,TRBJ1-2,TRBD1